The 21 T cell receptor beta chains listed next were all sequenced from one sample in a study of cytomegalovirus exposure and HLA in healthy donors. The PCR made use of 60 Vbeta and 13 Jbeta primers. The assay was immunoSEQ multiplex PCR, and TCRdb's table has in-frame clones only and misses some. The sample yields under 200,000 clones, roughly four fifths seen once. The specimen sequenced was PBMCs. The receptors derive from a man between 40 and 49 years old in good health and CMV-seronegative.

The chain couples TRBV4-1 to TRBJ2-1; D might be TRBD1 (6 bases). Trimming took 2 bases from V and 0 from J, leaving 11 bases between them. Germline assignment: CDR1 MGHRA and CDR2 YSYEKL. The CDR3 is made up of 16 amino acids. The CDR3 is CASSQPDRYSYNEQFF. The CDR3 nucleotides read TGCGCCAGCAGCCAACCCGACAGGTACTCCTACAATGAGCAGTTCTTC.

DNA for the CDR3: TGTGCCAGCACTGGGGAGAGTGAAAAACTGTTTTTT. Encoded protein: CASTGESEKLFF. The chain couples TRBV25-1 to TRBJ1-4; the D is unclear. Germline values: CDR1 MGHDK, CDR2 SYGVNS. This CDR3 is built from 12 residues. Trimming shortened V by 7 bases and J by 7 bases, and 10 bases separated the two germline ends.

The chain joins TRBV15 to TRBJ1-2, with a possible D match to TRBD1 (5 bases). V was pared by 3 bases and J by 7 bases, with 12 bases between. Germline CDR1 is LNHNV and CDR2 is YYDKDF (reference sequence). The CDR3 sequence is 13 residues long. CDR3 sequence reads: CATSSIGVSGYTF. CDR3 DNA sequence: TGTGCCACCAGCAGTATAGGGGTCTCTGGCTACACCTTC. The full variable domain, in which reference TRBV15 and TRBJ1-2 provide the parts outside the CDR3, is DAMVIQNPRYQVTQFGKPVTLSCSQTLNHNVMYWYQQKSSQAPKLLFHYYDKDFNNEADTPDNFQSRRPNTSFCFLDIRSPGLGDTAMYLCATSSIGVSGYTFGSGTRLTVV.

This clone was counted a single time. CDR3 protein: CAGGRGDGTDTQYF. As DNA, the CDR3 is TGTGCCGGGGGGAGGGGGGATGGCACAGATACGCAGTATTTT. V and J are TRBV6-4 and TRBJ2-3; D is possibly TRBD2 (7 bases). Germline loops: CDR1 MRHNA, CDR2 SNTAGT. The CDR3 is 14 residues long. Trimming removed 11 bases from V and 1 base from J, with 16 bases in between.

A single count supports this clone. V usage is TRBV10-3 and J usage is TRBJ2-2, with a possible D match to TRBD2 (7 bases). V gave up 2 bases and J gave up 4 bases, with 17 bases separating them. Germline V gives CDR1 ENHRY, CDR2 SYGVKD. The CDR3 is 17 residues long. The CDR3 DNA reads TGTGCCATCAGTGAGCCAATGGGGGGCGGGAGCACCGGGGAGCTGTTTTTT. Translation gives CAISEPMGGGSTGELFF.

The genes are TRBV11-2 and TRBJ2-4; TRBD1 aligns across 7 bases. The CDR3 runs 16 residues. From germline, CDR1 is SGHAT and CDR2 FQNNGV. J lost 1 base, V lost 1 base, and 4 bases had no gene match. In nucleotides, the CDR3 is TGTGCCAGCAGCTTAGCTCAACAGGGGGCCAAAAACATTCAGTACTTC. Encoded protein: CASSLAQQGAKNIQYF.

The V and J genes are TRBV10-2 and TRBJ2-1; 11 bases match TRBD2. Germline assignment: CDR1 WSHSY and CDR2 SAAADI. V lost 6 bases to trimming and J lost 7 bases; unmatched junction nucleotides: 8. The CDR3 runs to 15 residues. This chain's CDR3 is CASRDSGRERNEQFF. The CDR3 region has the DNA TGCGCCAGCAGGGATAGCGGGAGGGAGAGGAATGAGCAGTTCTTC.

The chain joins TRBV15 to TRBJ2-3, with D possibly matching TRBD2 (8 bases). There are 15 residues in the CDR3. Germline CDR1 reads LNHNV; CDR2 reads YYDKDF (reference sequence). Deletions cut 3 bases from V and 4 bases from J, with 14 bases between. CDR3 DNA sequence: TGTGCCACCAGCAGGGGACTAGGGGGCCCAGATACGCAGTATTTT. Its protein product is CATSRGLGGPDTQYF.

This clone showed up just once. The chain carries TRBV27 and TRBJ1-4; D is undetermined. The germline CDR1 and CDR2 sequences are MNHEY and SMNVEV (reference sequence). V lost 4 bases, J lost 4 bases, and 13 bases lay in between. This CDR3 contains 15 residues. CDR3 sequence: CASSYSDGNNEKLFF. CDR3 in DNA: TGTGCCAGCAGTTACTCGGACGGGAATAATGAAAAACTGTTTTTT.

In its sample, this clone was seen once. This sequence joins TRBV2 and TRBJ2-5, with 13 bases identical to TRBD2. The J call is in doubt because the DNA end fits TRBJ2-7 better. The CDR3 has 17 residues. Germline lookup yields CDR1 SNHLY and CDR2 FYNNEI. CDR3 nucleotide sequence: TGTGCCAGCAGTGAAGCCGTCGGACTAGCGGGAGAGCGCGAGCAGTACTTC. This translates into CASSEAVGLAGEREQYF.

The V gene is TRBV28, the J gene TRBJ1-1, with D tentatively TRBD1 (6 bases). This CDR3 has 15 residues. Germline V lookup: CDR1 MDHEN, CDR2 SYDVKM. The V gene lost 9 bases and the J gene lost 4 bases, with 21 bases spanning the gap. The CDR3 reads CASHSADRPSTEAFF. In DNA form, the CDR3 reads TGTGCCAGTCATTCGGCCGACAGGCCCAGCACTGAAGCTTTCTTT.

This chain joins TRBV7-9 and TRBJ2-1, with a weak D call TRBD2 (6 bases). Germline assignment: CDR1 SEHNR and CDR2 FQNEAQ (reference sequence). V lost 2 bases, J lost 8 bases, and 16 bases lay in between. There are 15 residues in the CDR3. Written as DNA, the CDR3 is TGTGCCAGCAGCTTATCTGGGGGAGGTAAAGATGAGCAGTTCTTC. Its translation is CASSLSGGGKDEQFF.

The chain combines TRBV5-5 with TRBJ2-7; 7 positions agree with TRBD1. Germline trimming cut 4 bases from V and 1 base from J; bases unmatched to any gene: 5. There are 14 residues in the CDR3. Germline V lookup: CDR1 SGHKS, CDR2 YYEKEE (reference sequence). DNA of the CDR3: TGTGCCAGCAGCGCAGGACAGGATTCCTACGAGCAGTACGTC. This gives the protein CASSAGQDSYEQYV.

The rearrangement links TRBV7-5 to TRBJ1-6; TRBD1, as called in the table, went unchecked against the DNA. TRBV7-5 is deemed a pseudogene. This CDR3 has 16 residues. The CDR3 coding sequence is TGTGTCAGAAGCTTATCCCACAGGGGGTTTTGTTCACCCCTCCACTTT. This translates into CVRSLSHRGFCSPLHF.

The chain combines TRBV15 with TRBJ2-2; no firm D call. CDR3 length: 18 amino acids. Trimming stripped 5 bases from V and 1 base from J, with 20 bases between. The V gene's germline CDR1 is LNHNV and CDR2 YYDKDF (reference sequence). The CDR3 nucleotides read TGTGCCACCAGCGGAACGACATCGTGGGCTCAGAACACCGGGGAGCTGTTTTTT. It codes for CATSGTTSWAQNTGELFF.

The chain links TRBV7-9 to TRBJ1-1; D call uncertain. Germline V gene data show CDR1 as SEHNR and CDR2 as FQNEAQ (reference sequence). Trimming stripped 5 bases from V and 0 bases from J, with 10 bases between. The CDR3 is 14 amino acids. CDR3 in amino acids: CASSRREMNTEAFF. In DNA, the CDR3 is TGTGCCAGCAGCCGACGGGAAATGAACACTGAAGCTTTCTTT.

This clone was found once. The CDR3: CASAQGNYGYTF. CDR3 bases: TGTGCCAGCGCACAGGGGAACTATGGCTACACCTTC. The chain is built from TRBV7-8 and TRBJ1-2, with 7 bases identical to TRBD1. This CDR3 contains 12 residues. Trimming removed 8 bases from V and 2 bases from J; junction bases left unmatched: 2. CDR1 SGHVS and CDR2 FQNEAQ come from the germline V gene.

This clone was counted a single time. This chain links TRBV5-1 with TRBJ2-2, with TRBD2 matching 7 bases. CDR1 and CDR2 (germline): SGHRS, YFSETQ. This CDR3 spans 15 amino acids. V was clipped by 7 bases and J by 4 bases; unmatched bases: 10. CDR3 loop: CASSSAGVGTGELFF. The CDR3 DNA is TGCGCCAGCTCCTCGGCGGGAGTTGGCACCGGGGAGCTGTTTTTT.

The gene calls are TRBV2 and TRBJ1-2; D might be TRBD1 (5 bases). The ends were cut back, 4 bases at V and 2 bases at J, with 8 bases in the middle. The CDR3 covers 13 residues. Germline assignment: CDR1 SNHLY and CDR2 FYNNEI. The DNA for the CDR3 is TGTGCCAGCAGTGGACGGACAAACTATGGCTACACCTTC. Its translation: CASSGRTNYGYTF.

This chain uses TRBV2 with TRBJ2-7; a possible D gene is TRBD1 (6 bases). CDR1 is SNHLY, CDR2 FYNNEI, per germline. The length of the CDR3 is 13 residues. The V gene lost 7 bases and the J gene lost 6 bases, with 16 bases spanning the gap. This CDR3 is CASMVTGLFEQYF. CDR3 bases: TGTGCCAGCATGGTGACAGGTTTATTCGAGCAGTACTTC.

The gene calls are TRBV27 and TRBJ1-1; D is uncertain. Germline assignment: CDR1 MNHEY and CDR2 SMNVEV (reference sequence). V was pared by 7 bases and J by 6 bases, with 12 bases between. The CDR3 has 12 residues. In nucleotides, the CDR3 is TGTGCCAGCAAAGGCGGGGTGGCTGAAGCTTTCTTT. It translates to CASKGGVAEAFF.